This T cell receptor beta chain comes out of a study of blood T cell repertoires in COVID-19. Turning to the study itself: Sites in the United States, Italy and Spain provided acute and convalescent COVID-19 samples.

This clone was observed a few times. In terms of age and location, participants ranged from roughly 18 to 95 years and lived in approximately 24 US areas. Participant-reported clinical history was the basis for cohort assignment. Two negative PCRs, clearance, or symptom resolution had been documented for recovered Cohort 3 donors. Repertoires were generated with immunoSEQ multiplex PCR, while TCRdb's copy carries only in-frame clones and drops some. The sample lists a few hundred thousand clones; roughly 84% were seen once. The TCR comes from a woman aged 40 to 50 who had recovered from COVID-19. The sequencing input was PBMCs or T cells enriched from blood (not recorded which).

CDR3 nucleotide sequence: TGCGCCAGCAGTAGGAATAGGGGAGAGACCCAGTACTTC. It yields the protein CASSRNRGETQYF. The genes are TRBV10-2 and TRBJ2-5, with D perhaps matching TRBD1 (5 bases). V dropped 5 bases and J dropped 4 bases, with 11 bases sitting between them. The CDR3 has 13 residues. The germline V gene has CDR1 WSHSY and CDR2 SAAADI.